This record concerns one T cell receptor beta chain sequence. Its antigen is as yet unknown. These data are taken from a study of T cell repertoires in cytomegalovirus infection. MiXCR was run by TCRdb on the reads, yielding one entry per CDR3 protein. This table holds 750,000 to 950,000 distinct CDR3 sequences, just under 30% found once. The CDR3 totals 18 residues. The V end was cut by 2 bases, the J end by 1 base, with 20 bases between. The germline V gene encodes CDR1 MNHNS and CDR2 SASEGT. This TCR was sampled from a human donor in good health (CMV status not recorded). Some clones in this sample may be carry-over from other donors' samples. Specimen: cultured CD8+ T cells from PBMCs, collected from culture after CMV antigen stimulation. The chain joins TRBV6-1 to TRBJ1-1; no firm D call. In nucleotides, the CDR3 is TGTGCCAGCAGTGAACCCTTTCTCAGGTTGACTGCGAACACTGAAGCTTTCTTT. This translates into CASSEPFLRLTANTEAFF.